The 3 T cell receptor beta chains below come from one sample, sequenced in a study of PD-1 and CTLA-4 blockade in melanoma. TCRdb's table, derived via immunoSEQ multiplex PCR, lists solely in-frame clones and lacks some. The sample yields 25,000 to 30,000 clones, about 89% seen once. The starting material was CD8+ T cells from peripheral blood, obtained before anti-PD-1 treatment. The receptors stem from a human donor with melanoma.

This chain uses TRBV7-2 with TRBJ1-5; maybe TRBD1 (6 bases). The V end lost 6 bases, the J end lost 7 bases, and 13 bases lay between the germline ends. CDR1 is SGHTA and CDR2 is FQGNSA in the germline V gene. The CDR3 runs 13 residues. CDR3: CASSPTGWQPQHF. The CDR3 DNA is TGTGCCAGCAGTCCTACAGGGTGGCAGCCCCAGCATTTT.

J is TRBJ1-5 and V is TRBV7-8, with D possibly matching TRBD1 (5 bases). Germline CDR1 SGHVS, CDR2 FQNEAQ. The CDR3 runs to 15 residues. V was cut by 0 bases and J by 7 bases, with 13 bases left in between. This CDR3 reads CASSLANGGDQPQHF. CDR3 coding DNA: TGTGCCAGCAGCTTAGCGAACGGGGGGGACCAGCCCCAGCATTTT.

The chain carries TRBV6-6 and TRBJ2-1; D unclear. Germline assignment: CDR1 MNHNY and CDR2 SVGAGI (reference sequence). Trimming left V 5 bases short and J 0 bases short, with 11 bases between. This CDR3 region has 15 residues. Here the CDR3 DNA reads TGTGCCAGCAGTACTGTGAAGAGCTCCTACAATGAGCAGTTCTTC. Encoded protein: CASSTVKSSYNEQFF.